This T cell receptor (beta chain) is drawn from a study of blood T cell repertoires in COVID-19. CDR1 and CDR2 (germline): MNHEY, SMNVEV (reference sequence). The junction had 11 bases not matched to a gene; V was cut back by 4 bases and J by 4 bases. There are 16 residues in the CDR3. Sequencing used immunoSEQ multiplex PCR; TCRdb keeps in-frame clones, though not all of them. This sample has about 190,000 clones, with 80% found just once. The sequence was collected from a man between 60 and 75 years old with acute or convalescent COVID-19. The sequenced sample consisted of peripheral blood. V and J are TRBV27 and TRBJ1-1; 8 bases fit TRBD1. CDR3 nucleotides: TGTGCCAGCAGTTCCCAGCCCGCCGACAGGGGCACTGAAGCTTTCTTT. This codes for CASSSQPADRGTEAFF.